This T cell receptor beta chain is drawn from a study of cytomegalovirus exposure and HLA in healthy donors. Regarding the study as a whole: Immune exposure data for these donors was limited to CMV serostatus. A later analysis linked about 17,000 TCR beta sequences to HLA alleles at 0.05 false discovery rate. Some TCR beta chains (roughly 160 of them) were listed as cytomegalovirus-associated.

The PCR used 60 Vbeta and 13 Jbeta primers. This table comes from immunoSEQ multiplex PCR, and its TCRdb copy is limited to in-frame clones, with some not included. The table lists approximately 150,000 clones, 77% of them singletons. In the case of this clone: Its specificity is unknown.

The germline V gene encodes CDR1 SGHVS and CDR2 FNYEAQ. The germline V and J ends were trimmed by 1 base and 3 bases, with 10 bases remaining between them. The CDR3 runs to 15 residues. The specimen sequenced was PBMCs. This clonotype was obtained from a woman in her twenties or thirties in good health and CMV-seronegative. The chain uses TRBV7-6 and TRBJ2-1, with D maybe TRBD2 (7 bases). The CDR3 region has the DNA TGTGCCAGCAGCTTAGTAGGGGGGGACTACAATGAGCAGTTCTTC. This translates into CASSLVGGDYNEQFF. The whole variable domain, remainder taken from reference TRBV7-6 and TRBJ2-1, is GAGVSQSPRYKVTKRGQDVALRCDPISGHVSLYWYRQALGQGPEFLTYFNYEAQQDKSGLPNDRFSAERPEGSISTLTIQRTEQRDSAMYRCASSLVGGDYNEQFFGPGTRLTVL.